These 27 T cell receptor beta chains were all obtained from the same sample, sequenced in a study of technical replicates of blood from a few donors. Using immunoSEQ multiplex PCR, the repertoire was profiled, and TCRdb retains in-frame clones only, with some absent. The table shows approximately 79,000 clones, with 97% occurring only once. The sequenced sample consisted of T cells isolated from PBMCs. The receptors here all came from a human donor in good health.

The chain is built from TRBV9 and TRBJ1-1; D unclear. V was trimmed by 0 bases and J by 1 base, leaving 4 bases between them. The germline V gene has CDR1 SGDLS and CDR2 YYNGEE. The CDR3 extends over 13 amino acids. The CDR3: CASSVGANTEAFF. The CDR3 coding sequence is TGTGCCAGCAGCGTAGGGGCGAACACTGAAGCTTTCTTT. Full variable domain (missing parts from reference TRBV9 and TRBJ1-1): DSGVTQTPKHLITATGQRVTLRCSPRSGDLSVYWYQQSLDQGLQFLIQYYNGEERAKGNILERFSAQQFPDLHSELNLSSLELGDSALYFCASSVGANTEAFFGQGTRLTVV.

V usage is TRBV7-9 and J usage is TRBJ1-2, with 9 bases aligning to TRBD1. Trimming cost V 1 base and J 6 bases; bases outside gene matches: 3. The CDR3 contains 14 residues. Germline loops: CDR1 SEHNR, CDR2 FQNEAQ (reference sequence). The chain's CDR3 is CASSLVGTGNGYTF. The CDR3 coding sequence is TGTGCCAGCAGCTTAGTTGGGACAGGGAATGGCTACACCTTC.

The J gene is TRBJ2-6, the V gene TRBV7-9; a weak D match, TRBD1 (5 bases). Trimming removed 1 base from V and 2 bases from J, with 9 bases in between. Germline loops: CDR1 SEHNR, CDR2 FQNEAQ (reference sequence). The CDR3 extends over 16 amino acids. CDR3 protein: CASSLGAGPGANVLTF. The CDR3, as DNA: TGTGCCAGCAGCTTAGGTGCAGGGCCTGGGGCCAACGTCCTGACTTTC.

CDR3 loop: CASSQEVEGRGETQYF. DNA of the CDR3: TGTGCCAGCAGCCAAGAGGTAGAGGGAAGAGGAGAGACCCAGTACTTC. The J gene is TRBJ2-5, the V gene TRBV4-2, with D possibly TRBD2 on 5 matching bases. The germline V gene has CDR1 LGHNA and CDR2 YNFKEQ. V gave up 0 bases and J gave up 4 bases, with 15 bases separating them. The CDR3 covers 16 residues.

The chain employs TRBV4-2 and TRBJ2-3; TRBD1 aligns across 8 bases. V lost 7 bases to trimming and J lost 3 bases; unmatched junction nucleotides: 6. Germline V gene sequence: CDR1 LGHNA, CDR2 YNFKEQ. CDR3 size: 14 residues. The CDR3 nucleotides are TGTGCCAGCAACCGGGACAGGTGGACAGATACGCAGTATTTT. Protein sequence: CASNRDRWTDTQYF.

The rearrangement links TRBV5-1 to TRBJ2-3; D ambiguous. The V gene's germline CDR1 is SGHRS and CDR2 YFSETQ. V shed 1 base and J shed 6 bases, with 6 bases lying between them. The CDR3 sequence is 12 residues long. CDR3 residues: CASSLPGDTQYF. DNA of the CDR3: TGCGCCAGCAGCTTGCCAGGTGATACGCAGTATTTT.

The gene calls are TRBV4-3 and TRBJ2-3, with 7 bases fitting TRBD2. Trimming took 4 bases from V and 2 from J; bases not matched to a gene: 6. CDR3 length: 15 residues. Germline CDR1 is LGHNA and CDR2 is YSLEER. This chain's CDR3 is CASSPRGTNTDTQYF. CDR3 DNA: TGCGCCAGCAGCCCCCGCGGGACTAACACAGATACGCAGTATTTT.

This clone showed up just once. This sequence joins TRBV29-1 and TRBJ2-7; TRBD1 aligns across 9 bases. Looked up from germline, CDR1 is SQVTM and CDR2 is ANQGSEA. J gave up 4 bases and V 5 bases, and 12 bases lay outside the gene matches. This CDR3 has 15 residues. DNA of the CDR3: TGCAGCGTTTCGGGACAGGGCGGGGGAGATTACGAGCAGTACTTC. This codes for CSVSGQGGGDYEQYF.

This chain links TRBV15 with TRBJ2-3, with 10 positions matching TRBD2. Germline V CDR1 and CDR2: LNHNV, YYDKDF (reference sequence). The J segment lost 0 bases and the V segment lost 0 bases, leaving 3 bases of the junction unmatched. CDR3 length equals 17 residues. CDR3 region: CATSRELAGYSTDTQYF. The CDR3 nucleotides are TGTGCCACCAGCAGAGAACTAGCGGGATATAGCACAGATACGCAGTATTTT.

The chain combines TRBV6-5 with TRBJ2-7, with TRBD1 identical over 7 bases. The germline V gene encodes CDR1 MNHEY and CDR2 SVGAGI. V gave up 0 bases and J gave up 7 bases; unmatched junction bases: 6. This CDR3 has 14 amino acids. CDR3 in amino acids: CASSYSTGSREQYF. The DNA for the CDR3 is TGTGCCAGCAGTTACTCGACAGGGTCGAGGGAGCAGTACTTC.

The chain uses TRBV30 and TRBJ1-4; 7 nucleotides match TRBD1. This CDR3 spans 17 amino acids. J was trimmed by 7 bases and V by 3 bases; bases with no gene match: 17. Germline CDR1 and CDR2: GTSNPN and SVGIG (reference sequence). CDR3: CAWSPSNGLGGSEKLFF. For the CDR3, the DNA is TGTGCCTGGAGCCCTTCTAATGGGCTAGGGGGCAGTGAAAAACTGTTTTTT.

The chain has TRBV14 and TRBJ2-2; D gene ambiguous. V shed 2 bases and J shed 0 bases, with 13 bases lying between them. Germline CDR1 and CDR2: SGHDN and FVKESK. The CDR3 loop spans 17 amino acids. CDR3 sequence reads: CASSQRFAPTNTGELFF. DNA of the CDR3: TGTGCCAGCAGCCAACGCTTCGCACCTACGAACACCGGGGAGCTGTTTTTT.

The chain uses TRBV4-2 and TRBJ2-1; D possibly corresponds to TRBD2 (5 bases). The CDR3 loop spans 16 amino acids. The germline CDR1 and CDR2 sequences are LGHNA and YNFKEQ. V was pared by 0 bases and J by 5 bases, with 14 bases between. In DNA form, the CDR3 reads TGTGCCAGCAGCCAAGAAGAAGGGAGCGGCCACAATGAGCAGTTCTTC. Translation: CASSQEEGSGHNEQFF.

J is TRBJ2-7 and V is TRBV27, with D perhaps TRBD2 (5 bases). CDR1 and CDR2 (germline): MNHEY, SMNVEV (reference sequence). Trimming cost V 2 bases and J 2 bases, with 10 bases left between them. The CDR3 sequence is 14 residues long. In nucleotides, the CDR3 is TGTGCCAGCAGTTTAGCGGGCAGCCCCTACGAGCAGTACTTC. Protein: CASSLAGSPYEQYF.

The chain recombines TRBV28 with TRBJ2-7, with TRBD2 identical over 8 bases. Germline values: CDR1 MDHEN, CDR2 SYDVKM. This CDR3 is built from 15 residues. Unmatched junction bases numbered 4, after V lost 2 bases and J lost 1 base. The DNA of the CDR3 is TGTGCCAGCAGTTTAATCGGGGGGGAGTCCTACGAGCAGTACTTC. It encodes CASSLIGGESYEQYF.

In this sample, this clone turned up once. V and J are TRBV5-6 and TRBJ2-3; D not certain. Trimming cost V 3 bases and J 1 base, with 15 bases left between them. CDR3 length: 16 amino acids. CDR1 is SGHDT and CDR2 is YYEEEE in the germline V gene. CDR3 loop: CASSYDFAVGTDTQYF. In DNA, the CDR3 is TGTGCCAGCAGCTACGATTTTGCGGTGGGCACAGATACGCAGTATTTT.

The V and J genes are TRBV9 and TRBJ1-1; no reliable D call. Germline CDR1 SGDLS, CDR2 YYNGEE. This CDR3 contains 12 residues. Deletions cut 1 base from V and 8 bases from J, with 9 bases between. The CDR3 nucleotides read TGTGCCAGCAGCGTATCAGCGGGCGAAGCTTTCTTT. Translation: CASSVSAGEAFF.

The gene calls are TRBV6-6 and TRBJ1-1; D is uncertain. Per germline, CDR1 MNHNY and CDR2 SVGAGI (reference sequence). Trimming cost V 0 bases and J 4 bases, with 3 bases left between them. The CDR3 totals 12 residues. The CDR3 DNA is TGTGCCAGCAGTTACTCTCGCACTGAAGCTTTCTTT. It yields the protein CASSYSRTEAFF.

The J gene is TRBJ2-7, the V gene TRBV4-3; D uncertain. The CDR3 contains 16 residues. CDR1 and CDR2 from the germline V gene are LGHNA and YSLEER. V lost 0 bases, J lost 3 bases, and 15 bases lay in between. The CDR3 loop is CASSQERQPLYYEQYF. Here the CDR3 DNA reads TGCGCCAGCAGCCAAGAACGGCAGCCACTATACTACGAGCAGTACTTC.

J is TRBJ2-5 and V is TRBV30; 7 bases are a match to TRBD1. Unmatched junction bases numbered 4, after V lost 4 bases and J lost 5 bases. Per the germline V gene, CDR1 is GTSNPN and CDR2 is SVGIG (reference sequence). The CDR3 has 12 residues. This CDR3 is CAWMGQQETQYF. Written as DNA, the CDR3 is TGTGCCTGGATGGGACAGCAGGAGACCCAGTACTTC.

This chain connects TRBV7-2 to TRBJ2-2, with D possibly TRBD2 on 6 matching bases. Germline values: CDR1 SGHTA, CDR2 FQGNSA. V was shortened by 4 bases and J by 6 bases, with 12 bases between the two germline ends. CDR3 length: 14 residues. The CDR3 here is CASSWGGGSGELFF. The CDR3 nucleotides read TGTGCCAGCAGCTGGGGAGGCGGGTCCGGGGAGCTGTTTTTT.

The rearrangement joins TRBV7-3 to TRBJ2-3; maybe TRBD2 (5 bases). The CDR3 runs 15 residues. Trimming took off 3 bases at V and 5 bases at J, with 15 bases between the two ends. Germline lookup yields CDR1 SGHTA and CDR2 FQGTGA. CDR3 in DNA: TGTGCCAGCAGCTTCTCCGGGGAAGGCGGAGATACGCAGTATTTT. This translates into CASSFSGEGGDTQYF.

V usage is TRBV28 and J usage is TRBJ1-5, with 8 bases that match TRBD1. CDR1 is MDHEN and CDR2 is SYDVKM in the germline V gene. This CDR3 contains 17 residues. V lost 3 bases and J lost 3; bases outside the gene matches: 10. The CDR3 DNA sequence: TGTGCCAGCAGTTTCAACCCCGGGACAGGAGTCAATCAGCCCCAGCATTTT. It specifies CASSFNPGTGVNQPQHF.

The chain links TRBV30 to TRBJ2-5; D not resolved. Trimming cost V 4 bases and J 5 bases, with 14 bases left between them. Looked up from germline, CDR1 is GTSNPN and CDR2 is SVGIG (reference sequence). The CDR3 consists of 13 residues. In nucleotides, the CDR3 is TGTGCCTGGAACGACATCGCAACGGAGACCCAGTACTTC. Protein sequence: CAWNDIATETQYF. The full variable domain, completed using reference TRBV30 and TRBJ2-5, is SQTIHQWPATLVQPVGSPLSLECTVEGTSNPNLYWYRQAAGRGLQLLFYSVGIGQISSEVPQNLSASRPQDRQFILSSKKLLLSDSGFYLCAWNDIATETQYFGPGTRLLVL.

The CDR3 DNA follows: TGCAGCGTAGCTGGGTCTCGGGGAGAGGACACTGAAGCTTTCTTT. Translated: CSVAGSRGEDTEAFF. The chain has TRBV29-1 and TRBJ1-1; D gene ambiguous. This CDR3 has 15 residues. Per the germline V gene, CDR1 is SQVTM and CDR2 is ANQGSEA. Trimming removed 6 bases at V and 3 bases at J, with 20 bases between.

The rearrangement uses TRBV18 and TRBJ1-1; the D is unclear. The CDR3 has 16 amino acids. The V gene lost 3 bases and the J gene lost 0 bases, with 14 bases spanning the gap. Looked up from germline, CDR1 is KGHSH and CDR2 is LQKENI. The CDR3, as DNA: TGTGCCAGCTCACCCCTCTCCACAGTAATGAACACTGAAGCTTTCTTT. Its protein product is CASSPLSTVMNTEAFF.

This clone was picked up one time. The chain uses TRBV5-4 and TRBJ2-1; 8 bases are a match to TRBD2. CDR3 length equals 15 residues. Germline CDR1 reads SGHNT; CDR2 reads YYREEE (reference sequence). V lost 2 bases and J lost 4; bases outside the gene matches: 5. CDR3 region: CASSLGLAGYNEQFF. CDR3 bases: TGTGCCAGCAGCTTAGGGCTAGCGGGTTACAATGAGCAGTTCTTC.